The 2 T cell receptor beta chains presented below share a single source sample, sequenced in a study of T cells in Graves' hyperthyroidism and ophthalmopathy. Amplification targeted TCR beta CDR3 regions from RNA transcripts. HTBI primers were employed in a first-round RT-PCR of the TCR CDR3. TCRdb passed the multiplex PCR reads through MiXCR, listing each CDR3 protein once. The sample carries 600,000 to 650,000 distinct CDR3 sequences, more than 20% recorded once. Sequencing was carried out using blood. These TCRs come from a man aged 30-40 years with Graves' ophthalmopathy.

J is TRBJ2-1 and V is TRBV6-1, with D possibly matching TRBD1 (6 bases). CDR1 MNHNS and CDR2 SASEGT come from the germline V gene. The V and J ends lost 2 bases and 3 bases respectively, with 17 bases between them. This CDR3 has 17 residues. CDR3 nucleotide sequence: TGTGCCAGCAGTGAACAGTGGGGGCAAAGATTCTACAATGAGCAGTTCTTC. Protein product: CASSEQWGQRFYNEQFF.

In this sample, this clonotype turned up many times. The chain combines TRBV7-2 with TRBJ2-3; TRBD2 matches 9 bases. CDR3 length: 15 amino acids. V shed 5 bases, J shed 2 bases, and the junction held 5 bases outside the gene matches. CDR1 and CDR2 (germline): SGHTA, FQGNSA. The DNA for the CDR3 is TGTGCCAGCAGCCTCTGGACTAGCGCCACAGATACGCAGTATTTT. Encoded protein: CASSLWTSATDTQYF.